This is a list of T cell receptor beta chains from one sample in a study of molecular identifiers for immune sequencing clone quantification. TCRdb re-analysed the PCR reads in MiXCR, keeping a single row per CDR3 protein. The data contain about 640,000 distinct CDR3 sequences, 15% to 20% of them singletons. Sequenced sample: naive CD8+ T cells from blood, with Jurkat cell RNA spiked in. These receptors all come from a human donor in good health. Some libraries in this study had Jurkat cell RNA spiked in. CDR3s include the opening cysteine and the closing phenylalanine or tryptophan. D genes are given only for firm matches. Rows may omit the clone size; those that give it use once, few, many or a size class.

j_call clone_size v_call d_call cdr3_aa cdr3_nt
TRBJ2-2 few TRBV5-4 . CASSLGQNTGVLFF TGTGCCAGCAGCCTCGGACAAAACACCGGGGTGCTGTTTTTT
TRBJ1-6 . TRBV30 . CAWRGDGLVSPLHF TGTGCCTGGAGGGGAGATGGTCTTGTCTCACCCCTCCACTTT
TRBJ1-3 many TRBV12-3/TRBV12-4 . CASSLYTPGNTIYF TGTGCCAGCAGTTTATATACTCCTGGAAACACCATATATTTT
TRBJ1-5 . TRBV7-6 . CASSLAPGHPMYF TGTGCCAGCAGCTTAGCACCGGGACACCCGATGTATTTT
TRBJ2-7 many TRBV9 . CASSETHSSYEQYF TGTGCCAGCAGCGAGACGCATTCCAGCTACGAGCAGTACTTC
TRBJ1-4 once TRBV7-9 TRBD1 CASSIPGQGIGEKPFF TGTGCCAGCAGCATCCCGGGACAGGGTATTGGGGAAAAACCGTTTTTT
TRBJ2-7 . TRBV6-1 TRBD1 CASSLDRGRYEQYF TGTGCCAGCAGCCTAGACAGGGGCCGCTACGAGCAGTACTTC
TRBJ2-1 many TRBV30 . CAWSADEQFF TGTGCCTGGAGCGCAGATGAGCAGTTCTTC
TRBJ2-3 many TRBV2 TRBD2 CASSGERLAGDTDTQYF TGTGCCAGCAGTGGAGAAAGACTAGCGGGGGACACAGATACGCAGTATTTT
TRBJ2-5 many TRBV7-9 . CASSSGAPETQYF TGTGCCAGCAGCTCCGGGGCCCCTGAGACCCAGTACTTC
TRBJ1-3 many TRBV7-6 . CASSRELSGNTIYF TGTGCCAGCAGCCGCGAACTCTCTGGAAACACCATATATTTT
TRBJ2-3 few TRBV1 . CTSSQDSLAGNSTDTQYF TGCACCAGCAGCCAAGATTCACTAGCGGGGAACAGCACAGATACGCAGTATTTT
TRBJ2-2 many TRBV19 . CASSIGGPTGELFF TGTGCCAGTAGTATCGGCGGACCTACCGGGGAGCTGTTTTTT
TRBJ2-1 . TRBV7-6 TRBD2 CASSLASGVAHEQFF TGTGCCAGCAGCTTAGCTAGCGGGGTAGCCCATGAGCAGTTCTTC
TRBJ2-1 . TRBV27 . CAGRLQGGYNEQFF TGTGCCGGCAGGCTACAGGGGGGGTACAATGAGCAGTTCTTC
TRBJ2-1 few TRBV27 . CASSPRQAYEQFF TGTGCCAGCAGTCCTAGACAGGCCTATGAGCAGTTCTTC
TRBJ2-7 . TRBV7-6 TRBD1 CASSGDPPGTGVTYEQYF TGTGCCAGCAGCGGGGACCCCCCCGGGACAGGGGTAACCTACGAGCAGTACTTC
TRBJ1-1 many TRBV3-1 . CASSQVWNTEAFF TGTGCCAGCAGCCAAGTGTGGAACACTGAAGCTTTCTTT
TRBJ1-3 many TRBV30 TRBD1 CAWDRGNSGNTIYF TGTGCCTGGGACAGGGGGAACTCTGGAAACACCATATATTTT
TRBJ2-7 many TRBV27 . CASSLRSPYEQYF TGTGCCAGCAGTCTCCGGTCGCCCTACGAGCAGTACTTC
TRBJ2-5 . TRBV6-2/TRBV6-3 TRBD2 CASSYSLAGTLQTQYF TGTGCCAGCAGTTACTCGTTAGCGGGGACCCTCCAGACCCAGTACTTC
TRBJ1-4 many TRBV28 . CASSLWTATNEKLFF TGTGCCAGCAGTTTATGGACAGCAACTAATGAAAAACTGTTTTTT
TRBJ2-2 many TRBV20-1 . CSARDGSTGELFF TGCAGTGCTAGAGATGGGTCGACCGGGGAGCTGTTTTTT
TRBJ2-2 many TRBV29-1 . CSVPGPGGTGELFF TGCAGCGTCCCGGGACCTGGGGGCACCGGGGAGCTGTTTTTT
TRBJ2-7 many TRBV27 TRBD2 CASARLREGSGEQYF TGTGCCAGCGCCCGCTTGCGGGAGGGTTCTGGTGAGCAGTACTTC
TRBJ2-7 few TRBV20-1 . CSARDRDDQVFEQYF TGCAGTGCTAGAGATCGGGACGACCAAGTCTTCGAGCAGTACTTC
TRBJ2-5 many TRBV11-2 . CASSPDITQYF TGTGCCAGCAGCCCCGACATCACCCAGTACTTC
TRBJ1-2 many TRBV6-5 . CASSYVYGVSGYTF TGTGCCAGCAGTTACGTTTACGGTGTCAGTGGCTACACCTTC
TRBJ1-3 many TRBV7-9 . CASSQEGGIIPGNTIYF TGTGCCAGCAGCCAAGAGGGGGGAATTATCCCTGGAAACACCATATATTTT
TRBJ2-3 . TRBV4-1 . CASSTTSVKTDTQYF TGCGCCAGCAGCACGACTAGTGTCAAGACAGATACGCAGTATTTT